Shown below are 10 T cell receptor beta chains from a single sample sequenced in a study of STAT5B mutations in CD4+ large granular lymphocyte leukemia. This table comes from immunoSEQ multiplex PCR, and its TCRdb copy is limited to in-frame clones, with some not included. The table has around 33,000 clones, about four fifths seen once. Sequencing used CD4+ T cells from blood buffy coats. These receptors were collected from a human donor in good health.

The chain couples TRBV10-1 to TRBJ2-5; TRBD2 aligns across 7 bases. The DNA matches TRBJ2-7 better at its end, which makes the J call doubtful. This CDR3 is 12 amino acids long. Germline CDR1 WNHNN, CDR2 SYGVQD (reference sequence). The CDR3 coding sequence is TGCGCCAGCAGGGCTCCGGGAGGCGAGCAGTACTTC. This sequence encodes CASRAPGGEQYF.

The chain is built from TRBV7-9 and TRBJ2-7, with D uncertain. Germline V gene data show CDR1 as SEHNR and CDR2 as FQNEAQ (reference sequence). The CDR3 consists of 14 residues. The germline V and J ends were trimmed by 0 bases and 3 bases, with 9 bases remaining between them. The CDR3 DNA is TGTGCCAGCAGCTTAGCGGGTTTCGACTACGAGCAGTACTTC. Protein product: CASSLAGFDYEQYF.

This chain uses TRBV2 with TRBJ1-4; D remains unclear. V shed 3 bases and J shed 0 bases, with 11 bases lying between them. This CDR3 comprises 16 residues. In germline, CDR1 is SNHLY, CDR2 FYNNEI. The CDR3 loop reads CASSDSPFATNEKLFF. The CDR3 coding sequence is TGTGCCAGCAGTGACAGCCCTTTTGCAACTAATGAAAAACTGTTTTTT.

The chain couples TRBV7-9 to TRBJ2-2; D remains unclear. The germline V gene has CDR1 SEHNR and CDR2 FQNEAQ (reference sequence). V dropped 1 base and J dropped 1 base, with 10 bases sitting between them. The CDR3 consists of 16 residues. The CDR3: CASSLGPVLNTGELFF. The CDR3 coding sequence is TGTGCCAGCAGCTTAGGTCCGGTTTTGAACACCGGGGAGCTGTTTTTT.

The chain joins TRBV7-3 to TRBJ2-2; 11 bases align to TRBD1. The CDR3 is 16 residues long. Germline V gene lookup returns CDR1 SGHTA and CDR2 FQGTGA. V shed 3 bases and J 6 bases; nucleotides not matched to a gene: 6. The CDR3 coding sequence is TGTGCCAGCAGCTTTGCCGGGACAGGGGGAGCCGGGGAGCTGTTTTTT. Protein: CASSFAGTGGAGELFF.

V is TRBV27 and J is TRBJ2-2, with 8 nucleotides matching TRBD1. Germline-derived CDR1 and CDR2 are MNHEY and SMNVEV (reference sequence). The CDR3 consists of 14 residues. Trimming took 5 bases from V and 6 from J; bases not matched to a gene: 5. This CDR3 is CASSLRQGSGELFF. Here the CDR3 DNA reads TGTGCCAGCAGTCTACGACAGGGGTCCGGGGAGCTGTTTTTT.

The V gene is TRBV7-2, the J gene TRBJ2-1; a possible D gene is TRBD1 (5 bases). This CDR3 contains 13 residues. V shed 6 bases and J shed 7 bases, with 13 bases lying between them. CDR1 is SGHTA, CDR2 FQGNSA, per germline. Here the CDR3 DNA reads TGTGCCAGCAGGACCCGAGCAGGGAATGAGCAGTTCTTC. It is translated as CASRTRAGNEQFF.

The chain joins TRBV5-1 to TRBJ2-7; 7 nucleotides align to TRBD2. V shed 6 bases and J 4 bases; nucleotides not matched to a gene: 10. The length of the CDR3 is 14 residues. The germline V gene has CDR1 SGHRS and CDR2 YFSETQ. The chain's CDR3 is CASKMTSFEYEQYF. CDR3 coding DNA: TGCGCCAGCAAGATGACTAGCTTTGAGTACGAGCAGTACTTC.

The rearrangement joins TRBV19 to TRBJ1-4; D is uncertain. The CDR3 length is 12 residues. The V end was cut by 3 bases, the J end by 10 bases, with 9 bases between. Germline V CDR1 and CDR2: LNHDA, SQIVND (reference sequence). The CDR3 region has the DNA TGTGCCAGTAGTATTTTTGCCGGAAAACTGTTTTTT. Protein product: CASSIFAGKLFF.

The chain couples TRBV7-2 to TRBJ2-4, with 9 bases identical to TRBD1. The CDR3 loop spans 13 amino acids. Per germline, CDR1 SGHTA and CDR2 FQGNSA. V gave up 1 base and J gave up 10 bases; unmatched junction bases: 2. CDR3 in amino acids: CASSLGGTGIQYF. The CDR3 DNA reads TGTGCCAGCAGCTTAGGGGGGACAGGGATTCAGTACTTC.